These 7 T cell receptor beta chains originate from one sample sequenced in a study of blood T cell repertoires in COVID-19. Only in-frame clones appear in the TCRdb table, and some are missing; sequencing was by immunoSEQ multiplex PCR. The repertoire consists of about 370,000 clones, with around 90% occurring once and the leading ten covering less than 3.5%. Sequencing was performed on peripheral blood. The origin of the receptors is a woman aged 30 to 39 with COVID-19, enrolled during active disease.

V usage is TRBV18 and J usage is TRBJ2-3, with D possibly matching TRBD2 (10 bases). The length of the CDR3 is 17 residues. In germline, CDR1 is KGHSH, CDR2 LQKENI. The V and J ends lost 9 bases and 7 bases respectively, with 29 bases between them. The CDR3 nucleotides read TGTGCCAGACAGGGGGCGCGGAGGACTAGCGGTTCGTATACGCAGTATTTT. This encodes CARQGARRTSGSYTQYF.

The chain joins TRBV18 to TRBJ1-5; TRBD1 matches 7 bases. The CDR3 is 14 amino acids. With V trimmed by 7 bases and J by 1 base, 4 bases remained unmatched. The germline CDR1 and CDR2 sequences are KGHSH and LQKENI. The CDR3 here is CASLGQESNQPQHF. The CDR3 nucleotides are TGTGCCAGCTTAGGACAGGAGAGCAATCAGCCCCAGCATTTT.

The V call is TRBV30, the J call TRBJ1-2, with 11 bases that match TRBD1. Germline values: CDR1 GTSNPN, CDR2 SVGIG (reference sequence). This CDR3 has 14 amino acids. Trimming took 4 bases from V and 4 from J; bases not matched to a gene: 5. CDR3 loop: CAWNPGQGGYGYTF. CDR3 in DNA: TGTGCCTGGAATCCGGGACAGGGGGGCTATGGCTACACCTTC.

This CDR3 is CASSLDGGGANTGELFF. The CDR3 DNA reads as TGTGCCAGCAGCTTAGATGGCGGGGGCGCGAACACCGGGGAGCTGTTTTTT. The rearrangement links TRBV11-2 to TRBJ2-2; D may be TRBD2 (7 bases). Germline V gene data show CDR1 as SGHAT and CDR2 as FQNNGV. This CDR3 spans 17 amino acids. V dropped 0 bases and J dropped 0 bases, with 11 bases sitting between them.

The genes are TRBV2 and TRBJ1-4; TRBD1 is a possible D gene (6 bases). The germline CDR1 and CDR2 sequences are SNHLY and FYNNEI. The CDR3 has 14 amino acids. V was trimmed by 7 bases and J by 7 bases, leaving 16 bases between them. The CDR3 DNA sequence: TGTGCCAGCACTCAAAACAGGGTTTTTGAAAAACTGTTTTTT. Translating gives CASTQNRVFEKLFF. The full variable domain, in which reference TRBV2 and TRBJ1-4 provide the parts outside the CDR3, is EPEVTQTPSHQVTQMGQEVILRCVPISNHLYFYWYRQILGQKVEFLVSFYNNEISEKSEIFDDQFSVERPDGSNFTLKIRSTKLEDSAMYFCASTQNRVFEKLFFGSGTQLSVL.

The rearrangement uses TRBV3-1 (or the pseudogene TRBV3-2) and TRBJ2-7; TRBD2 aligns across 8 bases. There are 20 residues in the CDR3. Per the germline V gene, CDR1 is LGHDT and CDR2 is YNNKEL (reference sequence). V lost 0 bases to trimming and J lost 5 bases; unmatched junction nucleotides: 21. The CDR3 sequence is CASSQEQYASFAGGIDEQYF. The CDR3 DNA reads as TGTGCCAGCAGCCAAGAACAGTATGCATCGTTTGCGGGGGGAATCGACGAGCAGTACTTC.

The chain's CDR3 is CASSPESGGAYEQYF. In nucleotides, the CDR3 is TGTGCCAGCTCACCGGAGAGCGGGGGGGCCTACGAGCAGTACTTC. This chain joins TRBV18 and TRBJ2-7; 10 nucleotides agree with TRBD2. Per the germline V gene, CDR1 is KGHSH and CDR2 is LQKENI. Trimming cost V 3 bases and J 2 bases; bases outside gene matches: 4. The CDR3 totals 15 residues.